The 27 T cell receptor beta chains given below trace back to one sample, sequenced in a study of blood T cell repertoires in COVID-19. Profiled with immunoSEQ multiplex PCR; TCRdb holds only in-frame clones, not every one. This sample has some 150,000 clones, with approximately 83% found just once. Sequencing input: peripheral blood. These TCRs come from a human donor with acute or convalescent COVID-19. The donor label of this sample is uncertain.

The chain is built from TRBV6-1 and TRBJ1-2; D gene unclear. V lost 0 bases to trimming and J lost 3 bases, with 17 bases between them. CDR1 is MNHNS and CDR2 is SASEGT in the germline V gene. The CDR3 consists of 17 residues. CDR3 bases: TGTGCCAGCAGTGAAGCAGGGAGTAAGCGGCAGTACTATGGCTACACCTTC. Protein product: CASSEAGSKRQYYGYTF.

The chain has TRBV27 and TRBJ2-2; D may be TRBD2 (5 bases). The CDR3 has 18 residues. The germline V and J ends were trimmed by 7 bases and 1 base, with 22 bases remaining between them. CDR1 MNHEY and CDR2 SMNVEV come from the germline V gene (reference sequence). The CDR3 region is CASNSPISGGLNTGELFF. CDR3 DNA sequence: TGTGCCAGCAATTCCCCAATTTCCGGAGGTTTGAACACCGGGGAGCTGTTTTTT.

The chain has TRBV7-3 and TRBJ2-2; the match to TRBD2 covers 12 bases. Germline values: CDR1 SGHTA, CDR2 FQGTGA. The CDR3 totals 16 residues. With V trimmed by 0 bases and J by 8 bases, 4 bases remained unmatched. The CDR3 DNA reads as TGTGCCAGCAGCTTAACCCTAGCGGGAGGGCCGGGGGAGCTGTTTTTT. This translates into CASSLTLAGGPGELFF.

The chain recombines TRBV30 with TRBJ1-4; D is uncertain. The CDR3 runs to 16 residues. With 1 base removed from V and 8 bases from J, the gap between germline ends came to 20 bases. Germline V gene data show CDR1 as GTSNPN and CDR2 as SVGIG (reference sequence). CDR3 DNA sequence: TGTGCCTGGAGTGGTAGCGACTTCGGGCGCGGGGAAAAACTGTTTTTT. Encoded protein: CAWSGSDFGRGEKLFF.

The chain uses TRBV3-1 (or the pseudogene TRBV3-2) and TRBJ2-1, with no clear D. This CDR3 spans 13 amino acids. Germline V gene lookup returns CDR1 LGHDT and CDR2 YNNKEL (reference sequence). The V gene lost 1 base and the J gene lost 9 bases, with 10 bases spanning the gap. The CDR3 bases are TGTGCCAGCAGCCAAGTCCAGGTTAGTGAGCAGTTCTTC. This gives the protein CASSQVQVSEQFF.

The chain joins TRBV5-1 to TRBJ1-6; 7 bases map to TRBD1. Germline loops: CDR1 SGHRS, CDR2 YFSETQ. The CDR3 extends over 15 amino acids. V dropped 0 bases and J dropped 10; count of bases not matched to a gene: 7. DNA of the CDR3: TGCGCCAGCAGCTTGGAAGGGGGCGATGGATCACCCCTCCACTTT. It specifies CASSLEGGDGSPLHF.

The genes are TRBV2 and TRBJ1-2; D is unresolved. Looked up from germline, CDR1 is SNHLY and CDR2 is FYNNEI. Trimming stripped 6 bases from V and 5 bases from J, with 10 bases between. This CDR3 comprises 12 residues. CDR3 nucleotide sequence: TGTGCCAGCAGAGCCGGGGAGTATGGCTACACCTTC. Translated: CASRAGEYGYTF.

The chain is built from TRBV14 and TRBJ1-6; D is unclear. V gave up 1 base and J gave up 9 bases, with 16 bases separating them. Looked up from germline, CDR1 is SGHDN and CDR2 is FVKESK. The CDR3 contains 16 residues. CDR3 sequence reads: CASSQVAGRTSSPLHF. The CDR3 DNA sequence: TGTGCCAGCAGCCAAGTAGCGGGTCGAACCTCTTCACCCCTCCACTTT.

V is TRBV20-1 and J is TRBJ2-1; D is perhaps TRBD2 (6 bases). Germline V lookup: CDR1 DFQATT, CDR2 SNEGSKA (reference sequence). V shed 3 bases and J shed 5 bases, with 14 bases lying between them. The CDR3 has 14 residues. The CDR3 sequence: CSASRELANNEQFF. CDR3 coding DNA: TGCAGTGCTAGTCGAGAACTAGCAAACAATGAGCAGTTCTTC.

As to this clone: A read error may account for a junction end that differs from germline. The chain links TRBV5-1 to TRBJ2-1, with D perhaps TRBD2 (6 bases). The CDR3 contains 15 residues. The germline gives CDR1 SGHRS, CDR2 YFSETQ. The CDR3 protein is CASNLDGRNNNEQFF. The CDR3 nucleotides read TGCGCCAGCAACTTGGATGGGAGGAACAACAATGAGCAGTTCTTC. The complete variable domain, with remaining parts taken from reference TRBV5-1 and TRBJ2-1, reads KAGVTQTPRYLIKTRGQQVTLSCSPISGHRSVSWYQQTPGQGLQFLFEYFSETQRNKGNFPGRFSGRQFSNSRSEMNVSTLELGDSALYLCASNLDGRNNNEQFFGPGTRLTVL.

This sequence joins TRBV25-1 and TRBJ2-2, with 9 nucleotides matching TRBD2. CDR3 length equals 15 residues. Germline CDR1 MGHDK, CDR2 SYGVNS. V dropped 4 bases and J dropped 9; count of bases not matched to a gene: 9. The CDR3, as DNA: TGTGCCAGCAGTGTAGCGGGGGACCCTTGGCGGGAGCTGTTTTTT. Its translation is CASSVAGDPWRELFF.

This chain uses TRBV30 with TRBJ2-5; TRBD1 is a possible D gene (6 bases). Germline V gene lookup returns CDR1 GTSNPN and CDR2 SVGIG (reference sequence). The CDR3 spans 14 residues. Trimming stripped 2 bases from V and 3 bases from J, with 13 bases between. CDR3 in amino acids: CAWSPPRTEETQYF. In DNA, the CDR3 is TGTGCCTGGAGTCCTCCAAGGACAGAAGAGACCCAGTACTTC.

This chain uses TRBV4-1 with TRBJ2-7; no clear D gene. V was shortened by 3 bases and J by 4 bases, with 10 bases between the two germline ends. The CDR3 has 13 residues. Looked up from germline, CDR1 is MGHRA and CDR2 is YSYEKL. CDR3 in DNA: TGCGCCAGCAGCCAGGAGCCGCGGTACGAGCAGTACTTC. Amino acids: CASSQEPRYEQYF.

The sample holds one count of this clone. The gene calls are TRBV5-1 and TRBJ2-2; possibly TRBD2 for D (6 bases). Deletions cut 7 bases from V and 0 bases from J, with 16 bases between. The germline V gene has CDR1 SGHRS and CDR2 YFSETQ. This CDR3 comprises 16 residues. CDR3 loop: CASALLEGANTGELFF. The CDR3 bases are TGCGCCAGCGCCCTTCTGGAGGGCGCGAACACCGGGGAGCTGTTTTTT.

The J gene is TRBJ1-4, the V gene TRBV5-1; TRBD1 agrees at 9 bases. Trimming took 5 bases from V and 1 from J; bases not matched to a gene: 9. CDR1 is SGHRS, CDR2 YFSETQ, per germline. The CDR3 extends over 17 amino acids. CDR3 loop: CASSNPGQGLTNEKLFF. Here the CDR3 DNA reads TGCGCCAGCAGTAATCCGGGACAGGGATTAACTAATGAAAAACTGTTTTTT.

The rearrangement joins TRBV23-1 to TRBJ2-5; D unclear. TRBV23-1 has ORF status, its function being uncertain. The CDR3 is 13 residues long. V lost 4 bases and J 3 bases, leaving 9 bases between the germline ends. CDR3 in DNA: TGCGCCAGCAGTCGACTCGTTGAAGAGACCCAGTACTTC. It codes for CASSRLVEETQYF.

The rearrangement uses TRBV4-1 and TRBJ1-4; 7 bases are shared with TRBD1. This CDR3 contains 14 residues. Looked up from germline, CDR1 is MGHRA and CDR2 is YSYEKL. V gave up 1 base and J gave up 8 bases; unmatched junction bases: 4. The CDR3 sequence is CASSQGQGGEKLFF. In DNA, the CDR3 is TGCGCCAGCAGCCAAGGACAGGGAGGCGAAAAACTGTTTTTT.

The J gene is TRBJ2-5, the V gene TRBV29-1; D ambiguous. With 0 bases removed from V and 5 bases from J, the gap between germline ends came to 7 bases. In germline, CDR1 is SQVTM, CDR2 ANQGSEA. The CDR3 has 12 residues. Here the CDR3 DNA reads TGCAGCGTTGAAGATTCCGGGGAGACCCAGTACTTC. This translates into CSVEDSGETQYF.

This clone was observed a single time. J is TRBJ2-7 and V is TRBV29-1; no definite D call. The CDR3 covers 12 residues. Trimming stripped 7 bases from V and 5 bases from J, with 15 bases between. Germline CDR1 is SQVTM and CDR2 is ANQGSEA. The CDR3 region has the DNA TGCAGCGGGGGTATGGTATCGGACGAGCAGTACTTC. Its translation: CSGGMVSDEQYF.

The V gene is TRBV13, the J gene TRBJ2-3, with TRBD1 identical over 10 bases. From germline, CDR1 is PRHDT and CDR2 FYEKMQ (reference sequence). The CDR3 contains 14 residues. The CDR3 reads CASGTGVVSDTQYF. The CDR3 DNA sequence: TGTGCTTCAGGGACAGGGGTTGTGTCAGATACGCAGTATTTT.

The V call is TRBV21-1, the J call TRBJ1-5; the table names TRBD1, a call not compared with the DNA. TRBV21-1 is labeled a pseudogene. CDR3 length: 18 residues. The CDR3 bases are TGTGCCAGCAGCAAAGCGCTTTTCCAGGAAGGGGGTGGTCAGCCCCAGCATTTT. Translated: CASSKALFQEGGGQPQHF.

The V and J genes are TRBV5-1 and TRBJ1-6; 9 bases fit TRBD1. Germline loops: CDR1 SGHRS, CDR2 YFSETQ. J lost 7 bases, V lost 4 bases, and 9 bases had no gene match. CDR3 length: 16 amino acids. CDR3 sequence: CASSGPPGQGNSPLHF. DNA of the CDR3: TGCGCCAGCAGCGGTCCTCCGGGACAGGGAAATTCACCCCTCCACTTT.

The V gene is TRBV5-1, the J gene TRBJ1-1; a possible D gene is TRBD1 (6 bases). The V end lost 4 bases, the J end lost 1 base, and 11 bases lay between the germline ends. The CDR3 covers 14 residues. CDR1 and CDR2 (germline): SGHRS, YFSETQ. The CDR3, as DNA: TGCGCCAGCAGCCCTAGGGGGGGGAACACTGAAGCTTTCTTT. This translates into CASSPRGGNTEAFF.

The rearrangement joins TRBV12-3 or TRBV12-4 to TRBJ1-4; D is unclear. The V end was cut by 5 bases, the J end by 8 bases, with 9 bases between. There are 12 residues in the CDR3. The CDR3 DNA reads TGTGCCAGCAGTCTTGAGTGGGAAAAACTGTTTTTT. Translated: CASSLEWEKLFF.

About this clone itself: Different DNA sequences within this sample yield the same CDR3. This sequence joins TRBV25-1 and TRBJ1-5; no definite D call. Trimming took off 3 bases at V and 2 bases at J, with 11 bases between the two ends. The CDR3 runs 15 residues. Germline V lookup: CDR1 MGHDK, CDR2 SYGVNS. The CDR3 DNA reads as TGTGCCAGCAGTGATCCAGGAACAGGCAATCAGCCCCAGCATTTT. Encoded protein: CASSDPGTGNQPQHF.

J is TRBJ2-3 and V is TRBV5-1, with TRBD2 matching over 7 bases. Germline CDR1 SGHRS, CDR2 YFSETQ. The CDR3 spans 16 residues. V lost 2 bases to trimming and J lost 9 bases; unmatched junction nucleotides: 15. CDR3 region: CASSLLPGTNEGTQYF. DNA for the CDR3: TGCGCCAGCAGCTTACTACCCGGGACTAATGAGGGCACGCAGTATTTT.

This clone was seen a handful of times. Other DNA sequences within the sample encode an identical CDR3. V is TRBV6-6 and J is TRBJ2-3; D is ambiguous. The germline CDR1 and CDR2 sequences are MNHNY and SVGAGI (reference sequence). The ends were cut back, 2 bases at V and 4 bases at J, with 4 bases in the middle. The CDR3 runs 12 residues. Here the CDR3 reads CASSYRADTQYF. Written as DNA, the CDR3 is TGTGCCAGCAGTTACCGGGCAGATACGCAGTATTTT.